This T cell receptor beta chain was obtained from a study of blood T cell repertoires in COVID-19. Across the study: PBMCs, B-cell-depleted T cells, or T cells provided the cDNA or gDNA that made up the material.

Germline CDR1 reads MDHEN; CDR2 reads SYDVKM. The CDR3 spans 15 residues. Trimming removed 5 bases from V and 6 bases from J; junction bases left unmatched: 12. The data were produced by immunoSEQ multiplex PCR, yet TCRdb's version contains in-frame clones alone and is incomplete. The repertoire holds just over 150,000 clones, about 90% seen once, with around 4.6% in the top ten. The TCR was taken from a man between 25 and 39 years old with COVID-19, enrolled during active disease. The chain links TRBV28 to TRBJ1-2; 7 positions match TRBD1. Sequencing input: peripheral blood. Here the CDR3 reads CASSIYRGPYDGYTF. In nucleotides, the CDR3 is TGTGCCAGCAGTATCTACAGGGGCCCGTACGATGGCTACACCTTC.